This T cell receptor beta chain was recorded in a study of PD-1 blockade in classical Hodgkin lymphoma. Measured with immunoSEQ multiplex PCR; TCRdb has only the in-frame clones, and not every one. This table holds about 110,000 clones, 80% to 90% found once. Overall study findings and caveats: Compared with healthy donors, newly diagnosed patients reportedly showed lower baseline TCR diversity. It was CD4+ TCR diversity, not CD8+, that rose significantly by C4D1. Among the patients, those starting nivolumab under 1 year after ASCT were excluded.

CDR1 is SGHNT and CDR2 is YYREEE in the germline V gene (reference sequence). The length of the CDR3 is 14 residues. The V gene lost 3 bases and the J gene lost 0 bases, with 6 bases spanning the gap. In its sample, this clone was seen once. The antigen is undetermined. Relapse after autologous stem cell transplantation occurred in every patient, and brentuximab vedotin exposure varied. The patients, who had relapsed/refractory classical Hodgkin lymphoma, achieved best responses of complete response, partial response or progressive disease. The genes are TRBV5-4 and TRBJ2-2; perhaps TRBD2 as D (5 bases). The source of this sequence is a human donor with classical Hodgkin lymphoma. The specimen was peripheral blood mononuclear cells (PBMCs), collected before the second cycle of nivolumab. The CDR3 here is CASSSGSNTGELFF. In DNA form, the CDR3 reads TGTGCCAGCAGCTCGGGGTCGAACACCGGGGAGCTGTTTTTT.